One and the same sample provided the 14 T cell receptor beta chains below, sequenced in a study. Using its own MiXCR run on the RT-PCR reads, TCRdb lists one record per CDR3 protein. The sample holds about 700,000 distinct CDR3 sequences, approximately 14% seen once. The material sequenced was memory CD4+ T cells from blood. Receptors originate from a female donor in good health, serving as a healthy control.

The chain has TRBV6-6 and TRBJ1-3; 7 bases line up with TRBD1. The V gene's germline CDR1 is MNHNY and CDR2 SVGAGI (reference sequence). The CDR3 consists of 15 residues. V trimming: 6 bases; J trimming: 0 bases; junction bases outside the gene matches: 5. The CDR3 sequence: CASRRDSSSGNTIYF. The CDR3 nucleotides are TGTGCCAGCAGACGGGACAGTAGCTCTGGAAACACCATATATTTT.

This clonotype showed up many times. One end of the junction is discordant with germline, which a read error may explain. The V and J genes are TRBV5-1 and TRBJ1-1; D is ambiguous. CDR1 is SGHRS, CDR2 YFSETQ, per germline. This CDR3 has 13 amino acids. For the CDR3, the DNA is TGTGCCAGCAGCTTAGGTGGGGTGACTGAAGCTTTCTTT. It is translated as CASSLGGVTEAFF.

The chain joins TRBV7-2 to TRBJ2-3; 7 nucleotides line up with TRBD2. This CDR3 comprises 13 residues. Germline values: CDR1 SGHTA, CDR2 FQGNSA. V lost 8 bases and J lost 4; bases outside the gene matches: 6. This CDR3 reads CASGGGRADTQYF. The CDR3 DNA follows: TGTGCCAGCGGGGGAGGGAGGGCAGATACGCAGTATTTT.

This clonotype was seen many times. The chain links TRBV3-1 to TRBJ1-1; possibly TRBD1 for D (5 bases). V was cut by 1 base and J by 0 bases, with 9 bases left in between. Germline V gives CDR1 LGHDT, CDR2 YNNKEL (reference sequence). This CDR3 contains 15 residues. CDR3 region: CASSQVGQLNTEAFF. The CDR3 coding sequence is TGTGCCAGCAGCCAAGTGGGGCAGCTGAACACTGAAGCTTTCTTT.

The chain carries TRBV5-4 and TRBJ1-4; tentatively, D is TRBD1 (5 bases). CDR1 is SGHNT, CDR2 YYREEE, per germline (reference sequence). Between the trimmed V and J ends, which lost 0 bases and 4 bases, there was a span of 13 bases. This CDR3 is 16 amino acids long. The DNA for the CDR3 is TGTGCCAGCAGCTTGGGGCCGGGGGAGGATAATGAAAAACTGTTTTTT. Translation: CASSLGPGEDNEKLFF.

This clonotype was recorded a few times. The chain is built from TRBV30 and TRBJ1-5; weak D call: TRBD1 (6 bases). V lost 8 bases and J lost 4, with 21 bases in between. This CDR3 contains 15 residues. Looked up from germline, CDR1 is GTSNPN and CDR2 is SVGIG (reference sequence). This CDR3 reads CAGSRRGDRNQPQHF. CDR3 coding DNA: TGTGCCGGCTCCCGGAGGGGGGATAGGAATCAGCCCCAGCATTTT.

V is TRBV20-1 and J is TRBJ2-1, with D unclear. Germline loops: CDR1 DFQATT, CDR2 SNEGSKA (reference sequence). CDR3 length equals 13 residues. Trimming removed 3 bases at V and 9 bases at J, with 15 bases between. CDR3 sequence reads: CSARTLNALEQFF. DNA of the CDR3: TGCAGTGCTAGGACACTAAACGCTCTTGAGCAGTTCTTC.

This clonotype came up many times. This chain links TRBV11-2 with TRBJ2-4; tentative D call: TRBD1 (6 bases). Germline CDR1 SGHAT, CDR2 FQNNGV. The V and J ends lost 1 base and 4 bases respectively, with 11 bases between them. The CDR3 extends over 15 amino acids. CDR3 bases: TGTGCCAGCAGCTTAGGACACGGACAGAAAAACATTCAGTACTTC. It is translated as CASSLGHGQKNIQYF. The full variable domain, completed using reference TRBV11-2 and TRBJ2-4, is EAGVAQSPRYKIIEKRQSVAFWCNPISGHATLYWYQQILGQGPKLLIQFQNNGVVDDSQLPKDRFSAERLKGVDSTLKIQPAKLEDSAVYLCASSLGHGQKNIQYFGAGTRLSVL.

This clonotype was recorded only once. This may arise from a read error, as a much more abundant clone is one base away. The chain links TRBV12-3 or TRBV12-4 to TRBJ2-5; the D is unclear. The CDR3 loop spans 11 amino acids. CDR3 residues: CASRKDENQYF. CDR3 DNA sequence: TGTGCCAGCAGGAAGGATGAGAACCAGTACTTC.

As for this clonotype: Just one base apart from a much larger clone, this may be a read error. The CDR3 DNA is TGTGCCAGCATTCTCTCGAGCGCCGATACGCAGTATTTT. Amino acid sequence: CASILSSADTQYF. V gene TRBV6-4 combines with J gene TRBJ2-3; unclear D gene. CDR1 and CDR2 (germline): MRHNA, SNTAGT. Trimming removed 7 bases from V and 6 bases from J, with 14 bases in between. The CDR3 is made up of 13 amino acids.

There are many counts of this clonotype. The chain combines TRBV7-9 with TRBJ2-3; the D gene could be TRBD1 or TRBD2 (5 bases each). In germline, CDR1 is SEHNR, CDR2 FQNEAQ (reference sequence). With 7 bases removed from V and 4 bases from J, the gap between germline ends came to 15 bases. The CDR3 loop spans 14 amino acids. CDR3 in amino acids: CASTPAGGADTQYF. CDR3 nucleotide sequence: TGTGCCAGCACCCCCGCTGGGGGAGCAGATACGCAGTATTTT.

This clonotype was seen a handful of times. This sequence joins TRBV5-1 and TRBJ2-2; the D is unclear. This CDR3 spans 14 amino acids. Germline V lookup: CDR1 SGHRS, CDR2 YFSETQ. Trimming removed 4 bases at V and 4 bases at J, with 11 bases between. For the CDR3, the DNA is TGCGCCAGCAGCCCCTGGACCGTCACCGGGGAGCTGTTTTTT. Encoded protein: CASSPWTVTGELFF.

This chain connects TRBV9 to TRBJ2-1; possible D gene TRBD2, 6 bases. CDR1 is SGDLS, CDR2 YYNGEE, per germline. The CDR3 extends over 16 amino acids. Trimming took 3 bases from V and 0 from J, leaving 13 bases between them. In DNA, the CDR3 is TGTGCCAGCAGCGCCTTAGCGGCCAGCTCCTACAATGAGCAGTTCTTC. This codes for CASSALAASSYNEQFF.

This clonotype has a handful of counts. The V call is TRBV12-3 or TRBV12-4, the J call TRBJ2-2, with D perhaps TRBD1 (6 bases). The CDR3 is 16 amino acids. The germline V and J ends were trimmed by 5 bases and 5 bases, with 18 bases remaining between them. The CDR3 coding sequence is TGTGCCAGCAGTCCCACTGGGGGCTTGGGTACCGGGGAGCTGTTTTTT. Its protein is CASSPTGGLGTGELFF.